What follows are 11 T cell receptor beta chains derived from one specimen sequenced in a study of circulating tumor DNA in untreated peripheral T-cell lymphoma. TCRdb's table, derived via immunoSEQ multiplex PCR, lists solely in-frame clones and lacks some. The table records a few hundred clones, about 90% of them present only once. The specimen sequenced was cell-free DNA from blood serum. Source of these receptors: a human donor with peripheral T-cell lymphoma.

V is TRBV5-1 and J is TRBJ2-3; TRBD2 aligns across 10 bases. The CDR3 is 14 amino acids. Germline values: CDR1 SGHRS, CDR2 YFSETQ. J lost 5 bases, V lost 7 bases, and 7 bases had no gene match. CDR3 sequence reads: CASLLAGTGDTQYF. The CDR3 nucleotides are TGCGCCAGCCTACTAGCGGGGACGGGAGATACGCAGTATTTT. The variable domain in full, completed from reference TRBV5-1 and TRBJ2-3, reads KAGVTQTPRYLIKTRGQQVTLSCSPISGHRSVSWYQQTPGQGLQFLFEYFSETQRNKGNFPGRFSGRQFSNSRSEMNVSTLELGDSALYLCASLLAGTGDTQYFGPGTRLTVL.

V and J are TRBV20-1 and TRBJ2-1; D unclear. The CDR3 has 10 amino acids. The germline V gene has CDR1 DFQATT and CDR2 SNEGSKA (reference sequence). Trimming stripped 5 bases from V and 10 bases from J, with 9 bases between. The DNA of the CDR3 is TGCAGTGCTCCCCTGAGGGAGCAGTTCTTC. It is translated as CSAPLREQFF.

This chain uses TRBV27 with TRBJ2-1; D might be TRBD1 or TRBD2, each matching 7 bases. V dropped 4 bases and J dropped 6 bases, with 16 bases sitting between them. Looked up from germline, CDR1 is MNHEY and CDR2 is SMNVEV (reference sequence). The CDR3 is 15 amino acids. Written as DNA, the CDR3 is TGTGCCAGCAGTTCCCGACAGGGAGGGAGCAATGAGCAGTTCTTC. Amino acid sequence: CASSSRQGGSNEQFF.

The chain couples TRBV9 to TRBJ2-1; 9 nucleotides agree with TRBD1. Germline V gives CDR1 SGDLS, CDR2 YYNGEE. V lost 1 base and J lost 8; bases outside the gene matches: 7. The CDR3 is 15 residues long. The CDR3 coding sequence is TGTGCCAGCAGCGTACTGGGACAGGGTAGTTATGAGCAGTTCTTC. Translating gives CASSVLGQGSYEQFF.

This clone was seen a single time. The CDR3 protein is CASMRGPSYNEQFF. The DNA for the CDR3 is TGTGCCAGCATGAGAGGTCCCTCCTACAATGAGCAGTTCTTC. The chain has TRBV28 and TRBJ2-1; no clear D. The CDR3 consists of 14 residues. Trimming stripped 7 bases from V and 0 bases from J, with 10 bases between. CDR1 is MDHEN, CDR2 SYDVKM, per germline.

This rearrangement joins TRBV14 to TRBJ1-3; D is unclear. The CDR3 sequence is 16 residues long. V was trimmed by 3 bases and J by 4 bases, leaving 16 bases between them. CDR1 and CDR2 (germline): SGHDN, FVKESK. CDR3 region: CASSHLTRNMGNTIYF. In DNA, the CDR3 is TGTGCCAGCAGCCACCTGACAAGAAATATGGGAAACACCATATATTTT.

The chain has TRBV30 and TRBJ1-5, with 9 bases fitting TRBD1. Germline V gene sequence: CDR1 GTSNPN, CDR2 SVGIG (reference sequence). The V and J ends lost 2 bases and 3 bases, in that order; junction bases with no gene match: 5. The CDR3 runs to 15 residues. The CDR3 here is CAWSYTGGSNQPQHF. CDR3 nucleotide sequence: TGTGCCTGGAGTTATACAGGGGGCTCCAATCAGCCCCAGCATTTT.

V and J are TRBV18 and TRBJ2-1, with a possible D match to TRBD2 (6 bases). The germline CDR1 and CDR2 sequences are KGHSH and LQKENI. With 3 bases removed from V and 7 bases from J, the gap between germline ends came to 10 bases. The CDR3 covers 13 residues. The CDR3, as DNA: TGTGCCAGCTCACCGTCTGGGGGGAATGAGCAGTTCTTC. Its translation: CASSPSGGNEQFF.

The chain employs TRBV5-6 and TRBJ2-7, with 7 bases fitting TRBD1. The CDR3 loop spans 13 amino acids. Germline V lookup: CDR1 SGHDT, CDR2 YYEEEE. V lost 4 bases, J lost 2 bases, and 3 bases stayed unmatched. The CDR3 loop reads CASSRQGTYEQYF. Written as DNA, the CDR3 is TGTGCCAGCAGCCGACAGGGCACCTACGAGCAGTACTTC. The variable domain in full, with the rest retrieved from reference TRBV5-6 and TRBJ2-7, is DAGVTQSPTHLIKTRGQQVTLRCSPKSGHDTVSWYQQALGQGPQFIFQYYEEEERQRGNFPDRFSGHQFPNYSSELNVNALLLGDSALYLCASSRQGTYEQYFGPGTRLTVT.

This clone occurred once. The chain carries TRBV4-2 and TRBJ2-1; D remains ambiguous. V was cut by 7 bases and J by 0 bases, with 13 bases left in between. The CDR3 runs 15 residues. Per germline, CDR1 LGHNA and CDR2 YNFKEQ. CDR3 in DNA: TGTGCCAGCACGGAAACTTCGAGCTCCTACAATGAGCAGTTCTTC. This sequence encodes CASTETSSSYNEQFF.

The V call is TRBV4-3, the J call TRBJ2-3; no firm D call. Trimming cost V 4 bases and J 6 bases, with 14 bases left between them. The CDR3 extends over 14 amino acids. Germline loops: CDR1 LGHNA, CDR2 YSLEER. CDR3 amino acids: CASSPQGWADTQYF. The CDR3 bases are TGCGCCAGCAGCCCTCAAGGGTGGGCCGATACGCAGTATTTT.